These 31 T cell receptor beta chains were sequenced from one sample in a study of CD8 T cells in Susac syndrome. When the RNA was reverse transcribed, random hexamers were used with an input of about 0.5 to 1 ug. MiXCR, run by TCRdb on the immunoSEQ multiplex PCR reads, gives a single entry per CDR3 protein. The table shows 250,000 to 300,000 distinct CDR3 sequences, with 85% occurring only once. The specimen was CD8+ T cells from PBMCs. All receptors come from a human donor with multiple sclerosis.

This chain connects TRBV10-2 to TRBJ2-7; D might be TRBD2 (5 bases). V lost 2 bases to trimming and J lost 3 bases, with 14 bases between them. The CDR3 consists of 15 residues. Germline-derived CDR1 and CDR2 are WSHSY and SAAADI. The CDR3 loop reads CASSERDSGNYEQYF. CDR3 nucleotide sequence: TGCGCCAGCAGTGAGCGGGATTCGGGGAACTACGAGCAGTACTTC.

The count of this clonotype is one. The chain is built from TRBV28 and TRBJ2-1, with a weak D call TRBD1 (6 bases). From germline, CDR1 is MDHEN and CDR2 SYDVKM. The CDR3 has 15 amino acids. The germline V and J ends were trimmed by 2 bases and 6 bases, with 14 bases remaining between them. The CDR3 DNA is TGTGCCAGCAGTTTACCAGAGGACAGCTTCAATGAGCAGTTCTTC. This translates into CASSLPEDSFNEQFF.

Regarding this clonotype: A junction boundary mismatches the germline segment, possibly from a read error. The genes are TRBV28 and TRBJ2-7; D is perhaps TRBD1 (6 bases). The CDR3 extends over 14 amino acids. The germline gives CDR1 MDHEN, CDR2 SYDVKM. This chain's CDR3 is CASSLSGGSHEQYF. CDR3 bases: TGTGCCAGCAGTTTATCTGGGGGCTCCCACGAGCAGTACTTC.

The gene calls are TRBV7-9 and TRBJ2-1, with TRBD2 matching 7 bases. V was pared by 4 bases and J by 4 bases, with 4 bases of the junction left unmatched. The CDR3 consists of 14 residues. Per the germline V gene, CDR1 is SEHNR and CDR2 is FQNEAQ (reference sequence). The CDR3 nucleotides read TGTGCCAGCAGCTCGGCGGGACTATACAATGAGCAGTTCTTC. It translates to CASSSAGLYNEQFF. The full variable domain, its missing parts supplied by reference TRBV7-9 and TRBJ2-1, is DTGVSQNPRHKITKRGQNVTFRCDPISEHNRLYWYRQTLGQGPEFLTYFQNEAQLEKSRLLSDRFSAERPKGSFSTLEIQRTEQGDSAMYLCASSSAGLYNEQFFGPGTRLTVL.

The gene calls are TRBV30 and TRBJ1-1; D is undetermined. Per germline, CDR1 GTSNPN and CDR2 SVGIG (reference sequence). CDR3 size: 13 residues. V lost 5 bases to trimming and J lost 2 bases, with 12 bases between them. CDR3 bases: TGTGCCTGGTGTCTAGACATTAACACTGAAGCTTTCTTT. Protein product: CAWCLDINTEAFF.

This chain connects TRBV15 to TRBJ2-2; the match to TRBD2 covers 11 bases. V was pared by 0 bases and J by 3 bases, with 3 bases of the junction left unmatched. CDR3 length equals 17 residues. The germline V gene encodes CDR1 LNHNV and CDR2 YYDKDF (reference sequence). The chain's CDR3 is CATSRDRGLADTGELFF. CDR3 sequence (DNA): TGTGCCACCAGCAGAGATAGGGGACTAGCGGACACCGGGGAGCTGTTTTTT. The whole variable domain, remainder taken from reference TRBV15 and TRBJ2-2, is DAMVIQNPRYQVTQFGKPVTLSCSQTLNHNVMYWYQQKSSQAPKLLFHYYDKDFNNEADTPDNFQSRRPNTSFCFLDIRSPGLGDTAMYLCATSRDRGLADTGELFFGEGSRLTVL.

This clonotype was recorded once. This sequence joins TRBV6-6 and TRBJ2-2; D might be TRBD2 (5 bases). V dropped 6 bases and J dropped 7 bases, with 9 bases sitting between them. CDR3 size: 12 residues. Germline assignment: CDR1 MNHNY and CDR2 SVGAGI (reference sequence). Written as DNA, the CDR3 is TGTGCCAGCAGGTACGAGGGCGGGGAGCTGTTTTTT. Translation gives CASRYEGGELFF.

The chain uses TRBV27 and TRBJ2-7; D unresolved. Germline CDR1 MNHEY, CDR2 SMNVEV (reference sequence). The CDR3 extends over 13 amino acids. The germline V and J ends were trimmed by 0 bases and 3 bases, with 6 bases remaining between them. The CDR3 protein is CASSLSPYYEQYF. The CDR3 DNA reads TGTGCCAGCAGTTTATCCCCTTACTACGAGCAGTACTTC.

This chain connects TRBV27 to TRBJ1-1, with 7 bases that match TRBD1. Germline trimming cut 3 bases from V and 2 bases from J; bases unmatched to any gene: 3. The CDR3 has 14 amino acids. Germline-derived CDR1 and CDR2 are MNHEY and SMNVEV (reference sequence). In DNA, the CDR3 is TGTGCCAGCAGTTTTCGACAGGGCAACACTGAAGCTTTCTTT. This gives the protein CASSFRQGNTEAFF.

V gene TRBV20-1 combines with J gene TRBJ2-6; either TRBD1 or TRBD2 may fit D (6 bases each). The CDR3 spans 17 residues. V was pared by 1 base and J by 5 bases, with 18 bases between. The germline gives CDR1 DFQATT, CDR2 SNEGSKA (reference sequence). The CDR3 here is CSARGGAGERWANVLTF. The CDR3 DNA is TGCAGTGCTAGAGGGGGGGCAGGGGAGAGGTGGGCCAACGTCCTGACTTTC.

The rearrangement links TRBV15 to TRBJ2-7, with TRBD2 matching 11 bases. The CDR3 contains 14 residues. The trim removed 5 bases at V and 2 bases at J, leaving 2 bases unmatched. Germline V gives CDR1 LNHNV, CDR2 YYDKDF (reference sequence). The CDR3 sequence is CATSLSGRAYEQYF. CDR3 bases: TGTGCCACCAGCCTTAGCGGGAGGGCCTACGAGCAGTACTTC.

The chain combines TRBV11-2 with TRBJ2-1; a weak D match, TRBD2 (5 bases). The V gene's germline CDR1 is SGHAT and CDR2 FQNNGV. Trimming took off 0 bases at V and 6 bases at J, with 12 bases between the two ends. The CDR3 runs to 15 residues. CDR3 nucleotide sequence: TGTGCCAGCAGCTTAGATTTCCTAGCCGGCAATGAGCAGTTCTTC. Its protein is CASSLDFLAGNEQFF.

The J gene is TRBJ2-6, the V gene TRBV12-5; perhaps D is TRBD1 or TRBD2 (7 bases each). This CDR3 has 16 residues. Germline-derived CDR1 and CDR2 are LGHNT and FRNRAP. The V end lost 2 bases, the J end lost 4 bases, and 12 bases lay between the germline ends. This CDR3 reads CASGLSGGVGANVLTF. CDR3 nucleotides: TGTGCTAGTGGTTTGTCAGGGGGGGTCGGGGCCAACGTCCTGACTTTC.

The J gene is TRBJ2-7, the V gene TRBV20-1; TRBD1 agrees at 8 bases. The CDR3 has 13 residues. Germline V gene lookup returns CDR1 DFQATT and CDR2 SNEGSKA (reference sequence). V was clipped by 5 bases and J by 2 bases; unmatched bases: 5. The CDR3 sequence: CSARWTGTYEQYF. The CDR3 coding sequence is TGCAGTGCTCGGTGGACAGGGACCTACGAGCAGTACTTC.

The chain links TRBV27 to TRBJ2-3; D is uncertain. The CDR3 spans 14 residues. Germline CDR1 is MNHEY and CDR2 is SMNVEV (reference sequence). Trimming pared 7 bases from V and 0 bases from J, leaving 11 bases between. CDR3 sequence: CASTLGSSTDTQYF. The CDR3 DNA reads TGTGCCAGCACCCTCGGGTCTAGCACAGATACGCAGTATTTT.

The gene calls are TRBV4-3 and TRBJ1-1, with D perhaps TRBD1 (6 bases). The CDR3 is 16 amino acids. Germline CDR1 LGHNA, CDR2 YSLEER. With 0 bases removed from V and 1 base from J, the gap between germline ends came to 12 bases. Here the CDR3 reads CASSQDQVGGNTEAFF. CDR3 sequence (DNA): TGCGCCAGCAGCCAAGACCAGGTAGGGGGGAACACTGAAGCTTTCTTT.

The V and J genes are TRBV19 and TRBJ2-7; 8 positions match TRBD2. CDR1 and CDR2 from the germline V gene are LNHDA and SQIVND (reference sequence). The CDR3 runs 15 residues. The junction had 6 bases not matched to a gene; V was cut back by 3 bases and J by 2 bases. In DNA form, the CDR3 reads TGTGCCAGTAGTATTTTTTTGGGACTAGCCTACGAGCAGTACTTC. Translating gives CASSIFLGLAYEQYF.

This chain connects TRBV30 to TRBJ1-2; D uncertain. The CDR3 spans 13 residues. Per the germline V gene, CDR1 is GTSNPN and CDR2 is SVGIG (reference sequence). Trimming removed 3 bases from V and 0 bases from J, with 8 bases in between. This CDR3 is CAWRIATNYGYTF. CDR3 sequence (DNA): TGTGCCTGGAGGATCGCGACTAACTATGGCTACACCTTC.

The chain recombines TRBV12-3 or TRBV12-4 with TRBJ1-5; unclear D gene. V dropped 8 bases and J dropped 0 bases, with 8 bases sitting between them. There are 13 residues in the CDR3. In DNA, the CDR3 is TGTGCCAGCCTGGGATATAGCAATCAGCCCCAGCATTTT. Translation: CASLGYSNQPQHF.

The chain has TRBV13 and TRBJ2-3, with 8 bases aligning to TRBD1. J lost 1 base, V lost 5 bases, and 8 bases had no gene match. The CDR3 extends over 16 amino acids. From germline, CDR1 is PRHDT and CDR2 FYEKMQ (reference sequence). CDR3 DNA: TGTGCCAGCAGCCCAAATCCGGGACAGGGCACAGATACGCAGTATTTT. Amino acid sequence: CASSPNPGQGTDTQYF.

The chain employs TRBV11-2 and TRBJ2-7; no clear D gene. Deletions cut 0 bases from V and 1 base from J, with 13 bases between. CDR1 and CDR2 from the germline V gene are SGHAT and FQNNGV. The CDR3 consists of 16 residues. The CDR3 bases are TGTGCCAGCAGCTTAGATAAACGGACCACATCCTACGAGCAGTACTTC. Translating it yields CASSLDKRTTSYEQYF.

V is TRBV27 and J is TRBJ1-5; maybe TRBD1 (5 bases). The germline V gene has CDR1 MNHEY and CDR2 SMNVEV (reference sequence). The CDR3 contains 15 residues. V lost 5 bases to trimming and J lost 6 bases, with 17 bases between them. The CDR3 loop reads CASSLSLGGTQPQHF. The CDR3 DNA sequence: TGTGCCAGCAGTCTGAGTCTGGGGGGAACTCAGCCCCAGCATTTT.

The chain links TRBV5-4 to TRBJ2-7, with 11 bases matching TRBD2. The trim removed 4 bases at V and 0 bases at J, leaving 6 bases unmatched. Per germline, CDR1 SGHNT and CDR2 YYREEE (reference sequence). CDR3 length: 16 amino acids. CDR3: CASSALGLADSYEQYF. CDR3 nucleotide sequence: TGTGCCAGCAGCGCCCTGGGACTAGCGGACTCCTACGAGCAGTACTTC.

The chain carries TRBV19 and TRBJ2-1; D is unresolved. The germline V gene has CDR1 LNHDA and CDR2 SQIVND (reference sequence). Trimming took 0 bases from V and 4 from J, leaving 4 bases between them. CDR3 length: 13 amino acids. The CDR3: CASSIDIYNEQFF. The DNA of the CDR3 is TGTGCCAGTAGTATAGACATTTACAATGAGCAGTTCTTC.

The chain has TRBV11-2 and TRBJ2-3, with 7 bases aligning to TRBD2. V shed 0 bases, J shed 2 bases, and the junction held 11 bases outside the gene matches. The CDR3 is 18 residues long. CDR1 is SGHAT and CDR2 is FQNNGV in the germline V gene. In nucleotides, the CDR3 is TGTGCCAGCAGCTTAGATCCTGGGCTAGCGGCCTTCACAGATACGCAGTATTTT. This sequence encodes CASSLDPGLAAFTDTQYF.

The gene calls are TRBV7-9 and TRBJ2-3; tentatively, D is TRBD1 (6 bases). This CDR3 is 16 amino acids long. CDR1 is SEHNR and CDR2 is FQNEAQ in the germline V gene (reference sequence). Trimming removed 5 bases at V and 5 bases at J, with 20 bases between. The DNA for the CDR3 is TGTGCCAGCAGCCCCCCCAGGGGACACGGGGAAGATACGCAGTATTTT. This encodes CASSPPRGHGEDTQYF.

This clonotype has a handful of counts. This chain connects TRBV19 to TRBJ1-1; D is unresolved. Trimming pared 6 bases from V and 1 base from J, leaving 6 bases between. There are 12 residues in the CDR3. CDR1 LNHDA and CDR2 SQIVND come from the germline V gene (reference sequence). CDR3 nucleotide sequence: TGTGCCAGTAGGGCGGGGAACACTGAAGCTTTCTTT. Protein product: CASRAGNTEAFF.

The V call is TRBV30, the J call TRBJ2-3, with D perhaps TRBD2 (6 bases). This CDR3 comprises 15 residues. V was cut by 0 bases and J by 2 bases, with 12 bases left in between. CDR1 GTSNPN and CDR2 SVGIG come from the germline V gene (reference sequence). CDR3 amino acids: CAWSVLGLVTDTQYF. DNA for the CDR3: TGTGCCTGGAGTGTACTGGGACTTGTCACAGATACGCAGTATTTT.

This clonotype was observed a few times. The genes are TRBV19 and TRBJ1-1, with a weak D call TRBD1 (5 bases). Germline V gene data show CDR1 as LNHDA and CDR2 as SQIVND (reference sequence). V was trimmed by 9 bases and J by 1 base, leaving 12 bases between them. The CDR3 extends over 13 amino acids. The CDR3 DNA follows: TGTGCCAGCAGCTCGGGGGGGAACACTGAAGCTTTCTTT. Encoded protein: CASSSGGNTEAFF.

The chain carries TRBV2 and TRBJ2-2; D gene unclear. The CDR3 length is 13 residues. Germline CDR1 SNHLY, CDR2 FYNNEI. V lost 2 bases to trimming and J lost 4 bases, with 5 bases between them. In DNA form, the CDR3 reads TGTGCCAGCAGTGAACCGGGCACCGGGGAGCTGTTTTTT. Its translation: CASSEPGTGELFF.

Regarding this clonotype: An end of the junction differs from the germline gene, which may be a read error. CDR3 DNA sequence: TGTGCCTGCAGTATCCTAGGGCCCCCGGGAAGCTACACCTTC. Its protein product is CACSILGPPGSYTF. The V gene is TRBV27, the J gene TRBJ1-2; D is unresolved. Germline values: CDR1 MNHEY, CDR2 SMNVEV (reference sequence). The CDR3 length is 14 residues.